The clone carrying this T cell receptor (beta chain) was observed many times. Its antigen remains unidentified. This sample stems from a study of T cell repertoires in cytomegalovirus infection. Study in general: Public TCR beta signatures were indicative of both CMV infection and a matching HLA type.

General study results and limits: CMV carriers having the relevant HLA were flagged by cumulative public TCR beta family frequency.

Each CDR3 protein is one row after TCRdb ran MiXCR on the reads. The sample lists 60,000 to 75,000 distinct CDR3 sequences, around 3.8% seen once, with approximately 20% in the top ten. Trimming cost V 7 bases and J 4 bases, with 13 bases left between them. This CDR3 has 13 residues. Sequencing was performed on PBMCs. The origin of this receptor is a human donor in good health (CMV status not recorded). Some clones in this sample may be carry-over from other donors' samples. The chain is built from TRBV12-3 or TRBV12-4 and TRBJ1-1; D is unresolved. CDR3 sequence (DNA): TGTGCCAGCAAAATAGAGAAGGGCACTGAAGCTTTCTTT. This sequence encodes CASKIEKGTEAFF.